This T cell receptor beta chain was identified during a study of blood T cell repertoires in COVID-19. The wider study: Both acute and convalescent COVID-19 samples were obtained from the United States, Italy and Spain.

Using immunoSEQ multiplex PCR, the repertoire was profiled, and TCRdb retains in-frame clones only, with some absent. This table holds some 240,000 clones, roughly 81% found once. The germline V gene encodes CDR1 KGHSH and CDR2 LQKENI. CDR3 length: 14 residues. Trimming shortened V by 0 bases and J by 7 bases, and 9 bases separated the two germline ends. The Seattle site enrolled patients during active infection and followed them longitudinally. The receptor was derived from a woman of 80 years or more with COVID-19, enrolled during active disease. The chain links TRBV18 to TRBJ2-2, with D maybe TRBD2 (5 bases). Sequenced material: peripheral blood. The CDR3 protein is CASSPPKGVGELFF. Here the CDR3 DNA reads TGTGCCAGCTCACCACCAAAGGGAGTCGGGGAGCTGTTTTTT.